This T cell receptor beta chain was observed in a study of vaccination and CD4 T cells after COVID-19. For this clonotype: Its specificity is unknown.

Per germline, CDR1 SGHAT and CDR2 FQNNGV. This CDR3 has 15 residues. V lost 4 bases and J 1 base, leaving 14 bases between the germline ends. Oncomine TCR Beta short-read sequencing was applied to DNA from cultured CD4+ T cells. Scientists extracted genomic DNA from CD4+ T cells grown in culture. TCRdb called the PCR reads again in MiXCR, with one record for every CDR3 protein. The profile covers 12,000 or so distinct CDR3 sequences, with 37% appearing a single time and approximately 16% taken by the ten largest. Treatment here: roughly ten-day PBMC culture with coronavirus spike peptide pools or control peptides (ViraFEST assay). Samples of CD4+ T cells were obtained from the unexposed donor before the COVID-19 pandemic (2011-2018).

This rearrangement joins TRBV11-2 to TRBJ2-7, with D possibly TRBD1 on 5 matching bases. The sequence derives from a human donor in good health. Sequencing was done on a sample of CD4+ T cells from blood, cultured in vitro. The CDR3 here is CASSSPKGSSYEQYF. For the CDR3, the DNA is TGTGCCAGCAGCTCTCCGAAGGGGTCGTCCTACGAGCAGTACTTC.